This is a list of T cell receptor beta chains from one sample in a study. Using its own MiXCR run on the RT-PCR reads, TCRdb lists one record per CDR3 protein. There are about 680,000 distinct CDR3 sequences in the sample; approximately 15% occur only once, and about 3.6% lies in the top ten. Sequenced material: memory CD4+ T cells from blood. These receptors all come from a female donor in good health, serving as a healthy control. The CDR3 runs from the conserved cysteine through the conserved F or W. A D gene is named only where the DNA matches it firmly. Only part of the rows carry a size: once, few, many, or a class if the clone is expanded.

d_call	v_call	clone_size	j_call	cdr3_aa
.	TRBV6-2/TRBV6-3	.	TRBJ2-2	CASSYPPGHGAGELFF
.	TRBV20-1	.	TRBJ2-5	CSARDFGLETQYF
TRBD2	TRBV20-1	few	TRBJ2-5	CSARDGLAGGETQYF
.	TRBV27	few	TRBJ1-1	CASIRSQVDTEAFF
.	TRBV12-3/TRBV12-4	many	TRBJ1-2	CATCGLANYGYTF
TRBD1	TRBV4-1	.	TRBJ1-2	CASSQEGIRDSKNGYTF
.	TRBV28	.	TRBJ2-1	CASSPTPENEQFF
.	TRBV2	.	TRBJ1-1	CASRARSRTVAEAFF
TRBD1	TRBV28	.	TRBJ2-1	CASSLSRDRGGNEQFF
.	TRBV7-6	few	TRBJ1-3	CASSLSPPSGNTIYF
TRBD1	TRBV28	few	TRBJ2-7	CASRPGQEPAYEQYF
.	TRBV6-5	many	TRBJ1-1	CASSYRLGRRTEAFF
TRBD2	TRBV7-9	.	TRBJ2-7	CASTPRSGGDYEQYF
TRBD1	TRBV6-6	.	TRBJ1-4	CASSPPTGNEKLFF
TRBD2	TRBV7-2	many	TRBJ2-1	CASSREGTSGRGQFF
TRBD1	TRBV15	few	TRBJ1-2	CATSLGQGDGYTF